The 6 T cell receptor beta chains presented below share a single source sample, sequenced in a study of lymphopenia after photon versus proton radiotherapy. Data came from immunoSEQ multiplex PCR; TCRdb stores just in-frame clones and leaves some out. The sample yields 30,000 or so clones, approximately 86% seen once. The sample was peripheral blood, taken from a patient treated with proton-based radiotherapy. These TCRs come from a woman aged 60 to 75 with cholangiocarcinoma. Some clones in this sample may be carry-over from other donors' samples.

The J gene is TRBJ2-5, the V gene TRBV5-1; no reliable D call. Trimming pared 1 base from V and 1 base from J, leaving 11 bases between. The germline V gene encodes CDR1 SGHRS and CDR2 YFSETQ. This CDR3 is built from 15 residues. The CDR3 DNA follows: TGCGCCAGCAGCTTGTGGGAAGATACCCAAGAGACCCAGTACTTC. It encodes CASSLWEDTQETQYF. Combining the CDR3 with reference TRBV5-1 and TRBJ2-5 gives the whole variable domain KAGVTQTPRYLIKTRGQQVTLSCSPISGHRSVSWYQQTPGQGLQFLFEYFSETQRNKGNFPGRFSGRQFSNSRSEMNVSTLELGDSALYLCASSLWEDTQETQYFGPGTRLLVL.

The chain recombines TRBV9 with TRBJ1-1, with unresolved D. The CDR3 is 13 residues long. V lost 6 bases and J lost 1, with 10 bases in between. In germline, CDR1 is SGDLS, CDR2 YYNGEE. The CDR3 DNA reads TGTGCCAGCACCAAAGGGAGGAACACTGAAGCTTTCTTT. It is translated as CASTKGRNTEAFF.

The chain recombines TRBV18 with TRBJ1-2, with TRBD1 matching 7 bases. This CDR3 contains 14 residues. The germline gives CDR1 KGHSH, CDR2 LQKENI. V dropped 6 bases and J dropped 1; count of bases not matched to a gene: 5. The CDR3 nucleotides are TGTGCCAGCTCCCGACAGGGTTTTAACTATGGCTACACCTTC. Translated: CASSRQGFNYGYTF.

The chain has TRBV5-4 and TRBJ2-5, with D perhaps matching TRBD1 or TRBD2 (5 bases each). The CDR3 is made up of 15 amino acids. Deletions cut 4 bases from V and 3 bases from J, with 16 bases between. The germline CDR1 and CDR2 sequences are SGHNT and YYREEE (reference sequence). CDR3 region: CASSPAGTSKETQYF. As DNA, the CDR3 is TGTGCCAGCAGCCCCGCCGGGACGTCAAAAGAGACCCAGTACTTC.

The chain employs TRBV5-8 and TRBJ1-1; D remains unclear. Germline V lookup: CDR1 SGHTS, CDR2 YDEGEE. V was pared by 2 bases and J by 1 base, with 6 bases between. The CDR3 covers 13 residues. The CDR3 DNA sequence: TGTGCCAGCAGCTTACACTGGAACACTGAAGCTTTCTTT. Translating gives CASSLHWNTEAFF.

In its sample, this clone was seen a few times. V gene TRBV6-6 combines with J gene TRBJ1-2, with D possibly being TRBD1 (5 bases). This CDR3 comprises 14 residues. V gave up 5 bases and J gave up 7 bases, with 17 bases separating them. Germline V gene data show CDR1 as MNHNY and CDR2 as SVGAGI (reference sequence). The CDR3 region has the DNA TGTGCCAGCAGTCCGGGGGATACATGGTCTGGCTACACCTTC. Protein product: CASSPGDTWSGYTF.